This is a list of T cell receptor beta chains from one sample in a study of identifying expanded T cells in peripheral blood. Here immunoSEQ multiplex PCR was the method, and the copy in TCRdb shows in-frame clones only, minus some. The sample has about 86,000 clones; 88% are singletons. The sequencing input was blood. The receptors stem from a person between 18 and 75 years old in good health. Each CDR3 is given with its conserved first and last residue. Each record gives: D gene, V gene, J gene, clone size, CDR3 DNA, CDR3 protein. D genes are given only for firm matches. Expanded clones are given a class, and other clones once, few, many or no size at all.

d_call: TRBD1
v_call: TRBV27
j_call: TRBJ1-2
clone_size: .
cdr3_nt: TGTGCCAGCAGTTTATCGAACAGGGGAGGCTATGGCTACACCTTC
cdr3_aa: CASSLSNRGGYGYTF

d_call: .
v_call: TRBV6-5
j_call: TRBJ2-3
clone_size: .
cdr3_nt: TGTGCCAGCAGTTACGATAGCACAGATACGCAGTATTTT
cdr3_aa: CASSYDSTDTQYF

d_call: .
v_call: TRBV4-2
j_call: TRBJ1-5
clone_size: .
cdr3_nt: TGTGCCAGCAGCCAAGATTTTACAGGGCACAATCAGCCCCAGCATTTT
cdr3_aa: CASSQDFTGHNQPQHF

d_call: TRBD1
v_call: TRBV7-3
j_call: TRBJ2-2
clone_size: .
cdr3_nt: TGTGCCAGCAGCCCCGGGACAGGCACCGGGGAGCTGTTTTTT
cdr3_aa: CASSPGTGTGELFF

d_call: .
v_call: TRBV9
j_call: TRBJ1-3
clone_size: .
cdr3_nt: TGTGCCAGCAGCGTAGCAACCAGCTCTGGAAACACCATATATTTT
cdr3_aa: CASSVATSSGNTIYF

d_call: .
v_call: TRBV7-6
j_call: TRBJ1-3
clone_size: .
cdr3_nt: TGTGCCAGCAGCTCGGGGGACGGGGGCGCTCCCGGAAACACCATATATTTT
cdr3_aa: CASSSGDGGAPGNTIYF

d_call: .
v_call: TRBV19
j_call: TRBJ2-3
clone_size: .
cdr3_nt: TGTGCCAGTAGTACTAGCACAGATACGCAGTATTTT
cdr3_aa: CASSTSTDTQYF

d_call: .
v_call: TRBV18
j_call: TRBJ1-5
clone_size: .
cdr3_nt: TGTGCCAGCTCACAGTACAGGCCAGACAGCAATCAGCCCCAGCATTTT
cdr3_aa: CASSQYRPDSNQPQHF

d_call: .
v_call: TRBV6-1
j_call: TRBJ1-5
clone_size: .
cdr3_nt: TGTGCCAGCAGTGAAGAAGACCTCCTGCCCCAGCATTTT
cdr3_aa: CASSEEDLLPQHF

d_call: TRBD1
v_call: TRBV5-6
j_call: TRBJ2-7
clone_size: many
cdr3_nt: TGTGCCAGCAGCTTTCCACAGGGGGTGGTGGGCGAGCAGTACTTC
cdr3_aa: CASSFPQGVVGEQYF

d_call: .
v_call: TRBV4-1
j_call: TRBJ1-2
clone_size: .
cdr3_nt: TGCGCCAGCAGCAGGACCCCGTTGTGGGGCTACACCTTC
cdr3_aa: CASSRTPLWGYTF

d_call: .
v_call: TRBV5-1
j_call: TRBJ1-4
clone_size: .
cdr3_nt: TGCGCCAGCAGCTCCGCCGGGTGGGGCGAAAAACTGTTTTTT
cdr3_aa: CASSSAGWGEKLFF

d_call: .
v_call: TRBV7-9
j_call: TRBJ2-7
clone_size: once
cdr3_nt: TGTGCCAGCAGCACCGCGCCTTCCTACGAGCAGTACTTC
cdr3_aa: CASSTAPSYEQYF

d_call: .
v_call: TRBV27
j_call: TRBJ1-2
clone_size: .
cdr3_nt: TGTGCCAGCAGTTTTGGGCGGTCATATGGCTACACCTTC
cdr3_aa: CASSFGRSYGYTF

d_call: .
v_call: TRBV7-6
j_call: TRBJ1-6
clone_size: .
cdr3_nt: TGTGCCAGCAGCTCGACAGGCTACGGTTCCTATAATTCACCCCTCCACTTT
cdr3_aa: CASSSTGYGSYNSPLHF